Described below is a single TCR beta chain sequence and its context. The data stem from a study of blood T cell repertoires in COVID-19. Authors' data handling: Estimation of nucleated cell counts relied on the amplification of reference gene primers. Using immunoSEQ multiplex PCR, the repertoire was profiled, and TCRdb retains in-frame clones only, with some absent. V and J calls and clone size follow that table, whereas D and trimming were derived from the DNA. The repertoire has roughly 500,000 clones, roughly 85% of them found once; the top ten carry roughly 3.1%. The clonotype originates from a human donor in a cohort sampled during active COVID-19. The sample was peripheral blood.

This chain's CDR3 is CASSEAPPNTEAFF. For the CDR3, the DNA is TGTGCCAGCAGTGAAGCCCCCCCAAACACTGAAGCTTTCTTT. This chain links TRBV6-1 with TRBJ1-1; D remains ambiguous. Germline lookup yields CDR1 MNHNS and CDR2 SASEGT. The V gene lost 0 bases and the J gene lost 2 bases, with 7 bases spanning the gap. The CDR3 length is 14 residues.